Listed here are 10 T cell receptor beta chains from one sample, sequenced in a study of control samples from healthy donors and cancer patients. The method was immunoSEQ multiplex PCR; TCRdb's version includes in-frame clones alone and lacks a portion of them. The table records fewer than 120,000 clones, around 89% of them present only once. Sequenced sample: PBMCs. Every receptor here comes from a woman aged 60-75 years with lung cancer.

The V and J genes are TRBV19 and TRBJ2-1; D is possibly TRBD2 (6 bases). The germline V and J ends were trimmed by 6 bases and 3 bases, with 18 bases remaining between them. Germline-derived CDR1 and CDR2 are LNHDA and SQIVND (reference sequence). This CDR3 is built from 16 residues. Here the CDR3 DNA reads TGTGCCAGTAGCCGTACCGGGACTGGCTACTACAATGAGCAGTTCTTC. Translated: CASSRTGTGYYNEQFF.

The J gene is TRBJ1-5, the V gene TRBV19; maybe TRBD1 (5 bases). Germline-derived CDR1 and CDR2 are LNHDA and SQIVND (reference sequence). CDR3 length equals 14 residues. The ends were cut back, 7 bases at V and 3 bases at J, with 13 bases in the middle. The CDR3 spells CASKAAGLNQPQHF. The CDR3 nucleotides are TGTGCCAGTAAGGCGGCAGGGCTCAATCAGCCCCAGCATTTT. The complete variable domain, with remaining parts taken from reference TRBV19 and TRBJ1-5, reads DGGITQSPKYLFRKEGQNVTLSCEQNLNHDAMYWYRQDPGQGLRLIYYSQIVNDFQKGDIAEGYSVSREKKESFPLTVTSAQKNPTAFYLCASKAAGLNQPQHFGDGTRLSIL.

The V and J genes are TRBV6-1 and TRBJ1-2; D remains ambiguous. The germline V gene has CDR1 MNHNS and CDR2 SASEGT. V was trimmed by 2 bases and J by 2 bases, leaving 9 bases between them. The CDR3 contains 14 residues. This CDR3 reads CASSESPANYGYTF. The DNA of the CDR3 is TGTGCCAGCAGTGAATCTCCGGCGAACTATGGCTACACCTTC.

This sequence joins TRBV6-5 and TRBJ1-2; D is possibly TRBD1 (6 bases). CDR3 size: 15 residues. The ends were cut back, 6 bases at V and 8 bases at J, with 22 bases in the middle. The germline V gene has CDR1 MNHEY and CDR2 SVGAGI. CDR3 DNA: TGTGCCAGCAGCCCAACCGGGGACAAAGTACGGGGCTACACCTTC. Protein product: CASSPTGDKVRGYTF.

J is TRBJ1-2 and V is TRBV5-6; a possible D gene is TRBD1 (6 bases). The V end was cut by 4 bases, the J end by 4 bases, with 11 bases between. The germline V gene has CDR1 SGHDT and CDR2 YYEEEE. The CDR3 has 13 residues. CDR3 nucleotide sequence: TGTGCCAGCAGCGATCAGGGGACCTATGGCTACACCTTC. It is translated as CASSDQGTYGYTF.

The chain joins TRBV6-2 or TRBV6-3 to TRBJ2-5; no firm D call. CDR3 size: 15 residues. The V end was cut by 2 bases, the J end by 0 bases, with 10 bases between. CDR1 is MNHEY and CDR2 is SVGEGT in the germline V gene. The CDR3 DNA follows: TGTGCCAGCAGTTACGGGCAGGACGACCAAGAGACCCAGTACTTC. Translating it yields CASSYGQDDQETQYF.

The V call is TRBV9, the J call TRBJ2-5; 9 bases are a match to TRBD2. Germline CDR1 reads SGDLS; CDR2 reads YYNGEE. Trimming cost V 0 bases and J 1 base; bases outside gene matches: 4. This CDR3 is built from 16 residues. CDR3 coding DNA: TGTGCCAGCAGCGTAGGGCCAGCGGGGGGCCAAGAGACCCAGTACTTC. Amino acid sequence: CASSVGPAGGQETQYF.

The gene calls are TRBV3-1 (or the pseudogene TRBV3-2) and TRBJ1-4; no reliable D call. Trimming shortened V by 4 bases and J by 5 bases, and 8 bases separated the two germline ends. The CDR3 is 13 amino acids. Germline-derived CDR1 and CDR2 are LGHDT and YNNKEL (reference sequence). Written as DNA, the CDR3 is TGTGCCAGCAGCCTCCTTTCCAATGAAAAACTGTTTTTT. It is translated as CASSLLSNEKLFF.

V is TRBV11-2 and J is TRBJ1-2; TRBD1 might be the D (6 bases). Germline CDR1 is SGHAT and CDR2 is FQNNGV. This CDR3 is built from 12 residues. Trimming stripped 5 bases from V and 6 bases from J, with 10 bases between. The CDR3 loop is CASSTNRDGYTF. CDR3 bases: TGTGCCAGCAGCACCAACAGGGATGGCTACACCTTC.

V is TRBV30 and J is TRBJ1-3, with D unresolved. Germline-derived CDR1 and CDR2 are GTSNPN and SVGIG (reference sequence). The CDR3 runs 13 residues. V shed 1 base and J shed 4 bases, with 8 bases lying between them. CDR3 nucleotides: TGTGCCTGGAGTGAAGCCGGGGGAAACACCATATATTTT. Protein sequence: CAWSEAGGNTIYF.